One and the same sample provided the 17 T cell receptor beta chains below, sequenced in a study of shared clonotypes between healthy human individuals. This table comes from immunoSEQ multiplex PCR, and its TCRdb copy is limited to in-frame clones, with some not included. Seen here are more than 2 million clones, 85% to 95% observed once, and the top ten hold 0.1% to 0.15%. The specimen was naive CD4+ T cells sorted from blood. As to subset: CD45RA+ positively selected. These receptors were taken from a man aged 18 to 30 in good health.

V is TRBV19 and J is TRBJ2-2, with 7 bases aligning to TRBD1. Germline CDR1 is LNHDA and CDR2 is SQIVND (reference sequence). The CDR3 length is 14 residues. V shed 4 bases and J 3 bases; nucleotides not matched to a gene: 2. CDR3 sequence reads: CASSTGQYTGELFF. The CDR3 DNA is TGTGCCAGTAGTACGGGACAGTACACCGGGGAGCTGTTTTTT.

The CDR3 nucleotides are TGTGCCAGCGTCTCTCCGACAGGGGGCGCCCATCCAGACGAGCAGTACTTC. It codes for CASVSPTGGAHPDEQYF. The chain carries TRBV28 and TRBJ2-7; 10 bases fit TRBD1. V was pared by 8 bases and J by 5 bases, with 18 bases of the junction left unmatched. The CDR3 has 17 amino acids. Per the germline V gene, CDR1 is MDHEN and CDR2 is SYDVKM.

This sequence joins TRBV4-1 and TRBJ2-2; perhaps TRBD1 as D (6 bases). Germline V gives CDR1 MGHRA, CDR2 YSYEKL. V was cut by 4 bases and J by 4 bases, with 7 bases left in between. The CDR3 covers 13 residues. The CDR3 nucleotides read TGCGCCAGCAGCCGGGGGCTCACCGGGGAGCTGTTTTTT. Protein: CASSRGLTGELFF.

The gene calls are TRBV28 and TRBJ2-5; D ambiguous. Looked up from germline, CDR1 is MDHEN and CDR2 is SYDVKM. Trimming pared 7 bases from V and 2 bases from J, leaving 14 bases between. The CDR3 has 14 residues. The CDR3 bases are TGTGCCAGCAAGCCTCCGTTGGGGCAAGAGACCCAGTACTTC. Its translation is CASKPPLGQETQYF.

This clone occurred a few times. The chain links TRBV6-1 to TRBJ1-6; 10 positions match TRBD1. The CDR3 spans 19 residues. V was clipped by 2 bases and J by 1 base; unmatched bases: 8. Germline V gene sequence: CDR1 MNHNS, CDR2 SASEGT. CDR3: CASSELGQGLFSYNSPLHF. The CDR3 bases are TGTGCCAGCAGTGAATTGGGACAGGGGTTATTTTCCTATAATTCACCCCTCCACTTT.

V gene TRBV11-1 combines with J gene TRBJ1-1, with D maybe TRBD1 (5 bases). V was clipped by 3 bases and J by 7 bases, with 9 bases between them. Germline assignment: CDR1 SGHAT and CDR2 FQDESV (reference sequence). This CDR3 spans 12 amino acids. The CDR3 loop is CASSFAGGEAFF. In nucleotides, the CDR3 is TGTGCCAGCAGCTTCGCGGGGGGTGAAGCTTTCTTT. Full variable domain (rest looked up from reference TRBV11-1 and TRBJ1-1): EAEVAQSPRYKITEKSQAVAFWCDPISGHATLYWYRQILGQGPELLVQFQDESVVDDSQLPKDRFSAERLKGVDSTLKIQPAELGDSAMYLCASSFAGGEAFFGQGTRLTVV.

To note about this clone: This sequence may be a read error, since a much larger clone differs from it by one base. Different DNA sequences within this sample yield the same CDR3. This chain uses TRBV30 with TRBJ1-3, with D possibly TRBD1 on 5 matching bases. The CDR3 loop spans 16 amino acids. Germline V gives CDR1 GTSNPN, CDR2 SVGIG (reference sequence). The DNA of the CDR3 is TGCGCCTGGAGTGATACCACCGGGACCGAAAGAAACACCATATATTTT. Its protein is CAWSDTTGTERNTIYF.

The V and J genes are TRBV9 and TRBJ2-3, with TRBD1 matching 9 bases. The germline gives CDR1 SGDLS, CDR2 YYNGEE. The CDR3 is 14 residues long. The V gene end was trimmed by 3 bases and the J gene end by 4 bases; junction bases not matched to a gene: 3. The CDR3 DNA reads TGTGCCAGCAGCGCCGGACAGGGGCCAGATACGCAGTATTTT. Translating it yields CASSAGQGPDTQYF. Supplemented by reference TRBV9 and TRBJ2-3, the full variable domain reads DSGVTQTPKHLITATGQRVTLRCSPRSGDLSVYWYQQSLDQGLQFLIQYYNGEERAKGNILERFSAQQFPDLHSELNLSSLELGDSALYFCASSAGQGPDTQYFGPGTRLTVL.

The rearrangement uses TRBV25-1 and TRBJ1-4; no firm D call. Deletions cut 2 bases from V and 3 bases from J, with 13 bases between. The germline CDR1 and CDR2 sequences are MGHDK and SYGVNS. This CDR3 comprises 16 residues. The CDR3 is CASSENRGKANEKLFF. CDR3 DNA sequence: TGTGCCAGCAGTGAAAACAGAGGGAAGGCTAATGAAAAACTGTTTTTT.

This chain links TRBV2 with TRBJ2-1; 10 positions match TRBD2. V trimming: 7 bases; J trimming: 5 bases; junction bases outside the gene matches: 8. CDR1 and CDR2 from the germline V gene are SNHLY and FYNNEI. The CDR3 consists of 15 residues. CDR3 nucleotides: TGTGCCAGCACGAGAGGGACTAGCGTAAACAATGAGCAGTTCTTC. This gives the protein CASTRGTSVNNEQFF. Supplemented by reference TRBV2 and TRBJ2-1, the full variable domain reads EPEVTQTPSHQVTQMGQEVILRCVPISNHLYFYWYRQILGQKVEFLVSFYNNEISEKSEIFDDQFSVERPDGSNFTLKIRSTKLEDSAMYFCASTRGTSVNNEQFFGPGTRLTVL.

The chain employs TRBV9 and TRBJ2-1; D remains ambiguous. The CDR3 is 16 amino acids. The germline V and J ends were trimmed by 0 bases and 0 bases, with 10 bases remaining between them. Per germline, CDR1 SGDLS and CDR2 YYNGEE. The CDR3 loop is CASSVVSKSSYNEQFF. In DNA form, the CDR3 reads TGTGCCAGCAGCGTAGTTTCCAAGAGCTCCTACAATGAGCAGTTCTTC.

The J gene is TRBJ1-1, the V gene TRBV25-1, with D perhaps matching TRBD1 (5 bases). V was pared by 5 bases and J by 4 bases, with 11 bases between. Germline CDR1 and CDR2: MGHDK and SYGVNS. The CDR3 is 13 residues long. CDR3 in DNA: TGTGCCAGCAGTCCGGGGCTCGGCACTGAAGCTTTCTTT. Translated, it gives CASSPGLGTEAFF.

The chain employs TRBV2 and TRBJ2-7; 8 bases line up with TRBD1. CDR1 and CDR2 from the germline V gene are SNHLY and FYNNEI. The junction had 11 bases not matched to a gene; V was cut back by 7 bases and J by 6 bases. The CDR3 runs to 14 residues. The CDR3 reads CASIRTGLVAEQYF. In nucleotides, the CDR3 is TGTGCCAGCATTAGGACAGGGCTGGTCGCCGAGCAGTACTTC.

As for this clone: This sample also contains other DNA sequences that code for the same CDR3. The V and J genes are TRBV19 and TRBJ2-5; D not certain. Germline lookup yields CDR1 LNHDA and CDR2 SQIVND (reference sequence). CDR3 length: 12 residues. V lost 3 bases, J lost 5 bases, and 7 bases lay in between. Written as DNA, the CDR3 is TGTGCCAGTAGTATTCTTGGGGAGACCCAGTACTTC. It encodes CASSILGETQYF.

This clone showed up just once. This chain links TRBV9 with TRBJ1-1, with TRBD1 identical over 9 bases. The germline gives CDR1 SGDLS, CDR2 YYNGEE. The CDR3 is 17 amino acids. The V gene end was trimmed by 0 bases and the J gene end by 4 bases; junction bases not matched to a gene: 10. CDR3 nucleotide sequence: TGTGCCAGCAGCGTAGCTACCGGGACAGGGTTGGGCACTGAAGCTTTCTTT. Translated, it gives CASSVATGTGLGTEAFF.

A note on this clone: The same CDR3 also results from other DNA sequences found in this sample. The V and J genes are TRBV7-9 and TRBJ1-5, with TRBD1 matching over 7 bases. CDR1 and CDR2 from the germline V gene are SEHNR and FQNEAQ (reference sequence). This CDR3 contains 14 residues. J was trimmed by 5 bases and V by 5 bases; bases with no gene match: 6. The CDR3 nucleotides are TGTGCCAGCAGCCTCGACAGGGCAGATCAGCCCCAGCATTTT. The encoded protein is CASSLDRADQPQHF.

This chain connects TRBV18 to TRBJ1-1; the D gene is possibly TRBD1 (5 bases). This CDR3 is 16 amino acids long. Trimming took off 6 bases at V and 4 bases at J, with 21 bases between the two ends. The V gene's germline CDR1 is KGHSH and CDR2 LQKENI. This chain's CDR3 is CASSPLAGTGSTEAFF. CDR3 nucleotide sequence: TGTGCCAGCTCGCCATTGGCAGGGACGGGTTCCACTGAAGCTTTCTTT.